This T cell receptor (beta chain) stems from a study of T-cell memory formation after mild COVID-19. Study background: TCR clusters were mostly confined to one donor each.

This clonotype was counted between two and nine times. The antigen remains unidentified. With 2 bases removed from V and 0 bases from J, the gap between germline ends came to 7 bases. The germline CDR1 and CDR2 sequences are SGHTA and FQGTGA. The CDR3 sequence is 15 residues long. Constant-segment primers and 5'RACE yielded cDNA libraries for TCR alpha and TCR beta, each carrying sample barcodes and UMIs. MiXCR, run by TCRdb on the 5' RACE reads, gives a single entry per CDR3 protein. The table has roughly 170,000 distinct CDR3 sequences, less than 20% seen once; the top ten hold roughly 3.8%. Study findings and constraints: Clones from the second wave (peaking day 37) had unconfirmed SARS-CoV-2 specificity. Contracting CD4+ clones were located mainly in CM and EM, and CD8+ clones in EMRA.

Sequenced input: PBMCs or a T cell subset sorted from them (not recorded which). The origin of this receptor is a man younger than 30 who had mild COVID-19 (a few samples of this study predate the infection). Cell type and time point are not known. V gene TRBV7-3 combines with J gene TRBJ2-2; the D is unclear. In DNA form, the CDR3 reads TGTGCCAGCAGCTTAGGTGGCCCGAACACCGGGGAGCTGTTTTTT. Its translation is CASSLGGPNTGELFF. The variable domain in full, completed from reference TRBV7-3 and TRBJ2-2, reads GAGVSQTPSNKVTEKGKYVELRCDPISGHTALYWYRQSLGQGPEFLIYFQGTGAADDSGLPNDRFFAVRPEGSVSTLKIQRTERGDSAVYLCASSLGGPNTGELFFGEGSRLTVL.